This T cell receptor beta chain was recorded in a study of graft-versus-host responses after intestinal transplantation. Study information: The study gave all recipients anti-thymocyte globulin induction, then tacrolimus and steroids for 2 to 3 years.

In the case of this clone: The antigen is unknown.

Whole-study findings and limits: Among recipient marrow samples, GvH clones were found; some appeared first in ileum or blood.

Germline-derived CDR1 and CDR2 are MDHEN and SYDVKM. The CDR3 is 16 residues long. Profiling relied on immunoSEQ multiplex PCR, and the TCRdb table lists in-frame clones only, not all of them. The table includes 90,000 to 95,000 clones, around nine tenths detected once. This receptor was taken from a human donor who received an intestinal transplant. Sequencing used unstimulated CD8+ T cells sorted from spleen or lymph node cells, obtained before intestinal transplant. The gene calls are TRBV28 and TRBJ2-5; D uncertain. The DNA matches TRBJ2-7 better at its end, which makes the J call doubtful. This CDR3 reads CASSFHGPQVTYEQYF. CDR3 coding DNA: TGTGCCAGCAGTTTCCATGGTCCTCAGGTCACCTACGAGCAGTACTTC.